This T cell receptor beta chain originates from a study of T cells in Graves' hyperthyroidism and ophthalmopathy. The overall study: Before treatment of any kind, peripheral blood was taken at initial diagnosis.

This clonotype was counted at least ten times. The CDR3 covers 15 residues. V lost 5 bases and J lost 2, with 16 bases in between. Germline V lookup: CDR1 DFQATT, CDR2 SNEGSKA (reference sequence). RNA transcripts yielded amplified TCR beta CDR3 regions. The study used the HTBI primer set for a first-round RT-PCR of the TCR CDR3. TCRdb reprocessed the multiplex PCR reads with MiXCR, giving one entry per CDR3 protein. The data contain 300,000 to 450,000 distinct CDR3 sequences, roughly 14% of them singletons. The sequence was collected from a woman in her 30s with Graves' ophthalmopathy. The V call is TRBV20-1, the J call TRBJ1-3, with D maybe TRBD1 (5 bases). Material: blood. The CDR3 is CSASVGTATGNTIYF. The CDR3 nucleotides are TGCAGTGCTTCAGTCGGGACGGCGACTGGAAACACCATATATTTT.